Listed below are T cell receptor beta chains from one sample, sequenced in a study of cytomegalovirus exposure and HLA in healthy donors. Repertoires were generated with immunoSEQ multiplex PCR, while TCRdb's copy carries only in-frame clones and drops some. The sample yields about 98,000 clones, roughly 84% seen once. Specimen: PBMCs. Receptors originate from a man aged 18-30 years in good health and CMV-seropositive. Both conserved end residues are part of each CDR3. The D gene is left open where the match is weak. Rows may omit the clone size; those that give it use once, few, many or a size class.

clone size	V gene	D gene	J gene	CDR3 length	CDR3 DNA	CDR3 protein
-	TRBV14	TRBD2	TRBJ2-1	18	TGTGCCAGCAGCCAAGATCTAGGACTAGCGGGAGGATACAATGAGCAGTTCTTC	CASSQDLGLAGGYNEQFF
-	TRBV5-1	TRBD1	TRBJ2-7	16	TGCGCCAGCAGCGCCCGTGGGACAGGGGGAGACTACGAGCAGTACTTC	CASSARGTGGDYEQYF
once	TRBV6-5	TRBD1	TRBJ1-1	15	TGTGCCAGCAGTTTCTTGCCGGGACAGGGCACTGAAGCTTTCTTT	CASSFLPGQGTEAFF
-	TRBV28	TRBD1	TRBJ1-5	14	TGTGCCAGCAGACCGGGACAGGGGTTTCAGCCCCAGCATTTT	CASRPGQGFQPQHF
-	TRBV6-6	TRBD2	TRBJ2-1	14	TGTGCCAGCAGTTACGGGATAGCGGGCAATGAGCAGTTCTTC	CASSYGIAGNEQFF
few	TRBV6-1	-	TRBJ2-5	15	TGTGCCAGCAGTGGAAGACTAGAAGCGTCCGAGACCCAGTACTTC	CASSGRLEASETQYF
-	TRBV28	TRBD1	TRBJ2-7	19	TGTGCCAGCAGTTCTCAGTCCCGGGACAGATCGGTCCCCCCCTACGAGCAGTACTTC	CASSSQSRDRSVPPYEQYF
-	TRBV9	-	TRBJ2-3	15	TGTGCCAGCAGCGTAACCAGCGGAAGCACAGATACGCAGTATTTT	CASSVTSGSTDTQYF
-	TRBV7-9	TRBD1	TRBJ2-5	13	TGTGCCAGCCGGACAGGGGCCCAAGAGACCCAGTACTTC	CASRTGAQETQYF
-	TRBV9	TRBD2	TRBJ2-3	16	TGTGCCAGCAGCGCCACTAGCGGGGGGGGGTCAGATACGCAGTATTTT	CASSATSGGGSDTQYF
once	TRBV10-3	TRBD1	TRBJ1-1	14	TGTGCCATCAGTTCCCTTCAGGGGGACACTGAAGCTTTCTTT	CAISSLQGDTEAFF
-	TRBV5-4	TRBD2	TRBJ2-7	14	TGTGCCAGCAGTGTTAGCGGGAGGGCTCACGAGCAGTACTTC	CASSVSGRAHEQYF
-	TRBV10-2	TRBD2	TRBJ2-5	15	TGCGCCAGCAGTGAGGCAGGGCGTCTTAGGGACTACCAGTACTTC	CASSEAGRLRDYQYF
few	TRBV4-1	TRBD2	TRBJ2-3	16	TGCGCCAGCAGCCTGGATACTAGCGGGGGGACAGATACGCAGTATTTT	CASSLDTSGGTDTQYF
once	TRBV5-1	-	TRBJ2-1	14	TGCGCCAGCAGCTTGCAGGGTGAGAGGAATGAGCAGTTCTTC	CASSLQGERNEQFF
-	TRBV2	-	TRBJ2-7	14	TGTGCCAGCATACCCTCGCGGGACCTCTACGAGCAGTACTTC	CASIPSRDLYEQYF
few	TRBV5-4	-	TRBJ2-2	13	TGTGCCAGCAGCTCTAGGAACACCGGGGAGCTGTTTTTT	CASSSRNTGELFF
-	TRBV19	-	TRBJ1-1	13	TGTGCCAGTAGTAAACAAACAGGGACTGAAGCTTTCTTT	CASSKQTGTEAFF
-	TRBV11-3	TRBD2	TRBJ2-2	14	TGTGCCAGCAGCCCCGACGGGGGGGCCGGGGAGCTGTTTTTT	CASSPDGGAGELFF
few	TRBV6-6	TRBD1	TRBJ2-7	14	TGTGCCAGCAGGGGGACAGGGTTGTCCTACGAGCAGTACTTC	CASRGTGLSYEQYF